The present T cell receptor (beta chain) was sequenced within a study of T cells in Graves' hyperthyroidism and ophthalmopathy. The study's findings and limits: In the blood, most expanded thyroid clonotypes above 0.001 appeared as well. Stable hyperthyroidism and ophthalmopathy were separated using 13 V-J signatures.

With respect to this clonotype: Its antigen is still unknown.

Looked up from germline, CDR1 is SGHRS and CDR2 is YFSETQ. The CDR3 length is 11 residues. Trimming cost V 3 bases and J 4 bases, with 2 bases left between them. There were TCR beta CDR3 regions amplified from RNA transcripts. The study used the HTBI primer set for a first-round RT-PCR of the TCR CDR3. TCRdb reprocessed the multiplex PCR reads via MiXCR and lists one record per CDR3 protein. In the table there are 350,000 or so distinct CDR3 sequences, about 15% of which are singletons. Patients aged 18 to 65 with hyperthyroidism were newly diagnosed, with duration under 2 months. Blood from later-ophthalmopathy patients was taken at first hyperthyroidism diagnosis.

The chain combines TRBV5-1 with TRBJ1-3; D gene ambiguous. The receptor comes from a woman aged 25 to 45 with Graves' hyperthyroidism that later progressed to Graves' ophthalmopathy. The sequencing input was blood. For the CDR3, the DNA is TGCGCCAGCAGCTGGGGAAACACCATATATTTT. Encoded protein: CASSWGNTIYF.